This TCR beta chain was profiled in a study of T cells in localized non-small cell lung cancer. Repertoires were generated with immunoSEQ multiplex PCR, while TCRdb's copy carries only in-frame clones and drops some. The data show around 31,000 clones, with around 89% seen just once and approximately 10% held by the top ten. Unmatched junction bases numbered 6, after V lost 2 bases and J lost 4 bases. There are 16 residues in the CDR3. Germline V gene lookup returns CDR1 MDHEN and CDR2 SYDVKM. Whole-study findings and limits: Across samples, adjacent lung featured a median approximately 56 of the top 100 tumor clones. As only one tumor region underwent sequencing, heterogeneity remains possible. Uninvolved adjacent lung showed peak T cell clonality, exceeding tumor.

As regards this clone: The antigen is not known.

This TCR derives from a woman aged 35-70 years with stage I lung adenocarcinoma. Sequenced here: peripheral blood, sampled before any cancer treatment. The chain links TRBV28 to TRBJ1-3; 9 nucleotides match TRBD1. CDR3: CASSLRQGGAGNTIYF. The DNA for the CDR3 is TGTGCCAGCAGTTTACGACAGGGGGGAGCAGGAAACACCATATATTTT.